Shown below are 27 T cell receptor beta chains from a single sample sequenced in a study of blood T cell repertoires in COVID-19. TCRdb's copy holds only in-frame clones and misses some; the assay was immunoSEQ multiplex PCR. The sample has 200,000 to 250,000 clones; roughly 75% are singletons. The sequenced sample was peripheral blood. These receptors were obtained from a woman in her sixties or seventies with acute or convalescent COVID-19.

This chain links TRBV9 with TRBJ2-5, with 9 bases aligning to TRBD2. V trimming: 0 bases; J trimming: 0 bases; junction bases outside the gene matches: 3. In germline, CDR1 is SGDLS, CDR2 YYNGEE. CDR3 length: 16 amino acids. The CDR3 region is CASSVGRGGHQETQYF. As DNA, the CDR3 is TGTGCCAGCAGCGTAGGGCGGGGGGGCCACCAAGAGACCCAGTACTTC.

V usage is TRBV4-2 and J usage is TRBJ2-5; perhaps TRBD1 as D (6 bases). Germline V gives CDR1 LGHNA, CDR2 YNFKEQ. This CDR3 is 13 amino acids long. V dropped 3 bases and J dropped 6 bases, with 11 bases sitting between them. CDR3 coding DNA: TGTGCCAGCAGCCAGGACTGGGGGCAGACCCAGTACTTC. This encodes CASSQDWGQTQYF.

The CDR3 DNA sequence: TGTGCCAGCAGCCCTAGCTCTGGAGAGACCCAGTACTTC. This encodes CASSPSSGETQYF. This chain connects TRBV7-3 to TRBJ2-5, with a tentative D call TRBD2 (5 bases). CDR1 is SGHTA and CDR2 is FQGTGA in the germline V gene. V lost 5 bases and J 4 bases, leaving 11 bases between the germline ends. The CDR3 has 13 amino acids.

The V and J genes are TRBV30 and TRBJ2-7; 7 bases map to TRBD2. The V gene end was trimmed by 0 bases and the J gene end by 0 bases; junction bases not matched to a gene: 2. CDR3 size: 14 residues. CDR1 is GTSNPN and CDR2 is SVGIG in the germline V gene (reference sequence). The CDR3 sequence is CAWSVIAGSYEQYF. CDR3 nucleotide sequence: TGTGCCTGGAGTGTGATAGCGGGCTCCTACGAGCAGTACTTC. The full variable domain, its missing parts supplied by reference TRBV30 and TRBJ2-7, is SQTIHQWPATLVQPVGSPLSLECTVEGTSNPNLYWYRQAAGRGLQLLFYSVGIGQISSEVPQNLSASRPQDRQFILSSKKLLLSDSGFYLCAWSVIAGSYEQYFGPGTRLTVT.

V and J are TRBV6-6 and TRBJ2-3; a possible D gene is TRBD1 (6 bases). There are 16 residues in the CDR3. Germline CDR1 and CDR2: MNHNY and SVGAGI (reference sequence). V was cut by 7 bases and J by 0 bases, with 17 bases left in between. CDR3 DNA: TGTGCCAGCAAAGACAGTGACAGGCCTAGCACAGATACGCAGTATTTT. As protein: CASKDSDRPSTDTQYF.

Only one count was recorded for this clone. The V call is TRBV11-2, the J call TRBJ1-1; D call uncertain. V was cut by 0 bases and J by 3 bases, with 2 bases left in between. This CDR3 has 12 amino acids. Germline V lookup: CDR1 SGHAT, CDR2 FQNNGV. The CDR3 spells CASSLDYTEAFF. The CDR3, as DNA: TGTGCCAGCAGCTTAGACTACACTGAAGCTTTCTTT.

This clone has just a few counts. This CDR3 reads CAISEGSGTNEKLFF. CDR3 DNA: TGTGCCATCAGTGAGGGCAGCGGGACCAATGAAAAACTGTTTTTT. V usage is TRBV10-3 and J usage is TRBJ1-4, with D tentatively TRBD1 (5 bases). Germline loops: CDR1 ENHRY, CDR2 SYGVKD. The CDR3 spans 15 residues. Between the trimmed V and J ends, which lost 2 bases and 5 bases, there was a span of 12 bases.

This clone appeared a single time. The chain joins TRBV29-1 to TRBJ2-5; maybe TRBD2 (5 bases). The CDR3 covers 12 residues. With 5 bases removed from V and 6 bases from J, the gap between germline ends came to 13 bases. Germline CDR1 reads SQVTM; CDR2 reads ANQGSEA. CDR3 nucleotide sequence: TGCAGCGTTCGGCTAGCCTCTCAGACCCAGTACTTC. Protein sequence: CSVRLASQTQYF.

This clone has a handful of counts. In nucleotides, the CDR3 is TGTGCCAGCAGTGGGTCGGCCGGGACTAGCGGGGGGCGCTCCTACAATGAGCAGTTCTTC. This codes for CASSGSAGTSGGRSYNEQFF. This chain links TRBV2 with TRBJ2-1, with 15 bases matching TRBD2. Germline CDR1 and CDR2: SNHLY and FYNNEI. Trimming cost V 4 bases and J 0 bases; bases outside gene matches: 10. This CDR3 region has 20 residues. The whole variable domain, remainder taken from reference TRBV2 and TRBJ2-1, is EPEVTQTPSHQVTQMGQEVILRCVPISNHLYFYWYRQILGQKVEFLVSFYNNEISEKSEIFDDQFSVERPDGSNFTLKIRSTKLEDSAMYFCASSGSAGTSGGRSYNEQFFGPGTRLTVL.

This chain uses TRBV6-1 with TRBJ1-1; D is unclear. Germline V CDR1 and CDR2: MNHNS, SASEGT. The CDR3 runs to 14 residues. The ends were cut back, 3 bases at V and 1 base at J, with 9 bases in the middle. The CDR3 DNA reads as TGTGCCAGCAGTGAGCCTCTAAGGAACACTGAAGCTTTCTTT. Its protein is CASSEPLRNTEAFF.

The V gene is TRBV5-1, the J gene TRBJ2-7; the D gene is possibly TRBD2 (6 bases). CDR3 length equals 16 residues. Between the trimmed V and J ends, which lost 0 bases and 2 bases, there was a span of 15 bases. Per germline, CDR1 SGHRS and CDR2 YFSETQ. The CDR3 DNA follows: TGCGCCAGCAGCTTGGGGCCTACCGGGGGTACCTACGAGCAGTACTTC. It specifies CASSLGPTGGTYEQYF.

This chain uses TRBV19 with TRBJ1-2; no firm D call. This CDR3 is 13 amino acids long. The germline V gene has CDR1 LNHDA and CDR2 SQIVND (reference sequence). V lost 3 bases to trimming and J lost 4 bases, with 9 bases between them. The CDR3 protein is CASSIWESYGYTF. CDR3 nucleotide sequence: TGTGCCAGTAGTATTTGGGAGAGCTATGGCTACACCTTC.

The J gene is TRBJ2-5, the V gene TRBV2; 9 nucleotides match TRBD2. CDR1 SNHLY and CDR2 FYNNEI come from the germline V gene. The trim removed 6 bases at V and 7 bases at J, leaving 6 bases unmatched. The CDR3 has 13 amino acids. CDR3: CASSARTSVTQYF. CDR3 nucleotide sequence: TGTGCCAGCAGCGCAAGGACTAGCGTGACCCAGTACTTC. Based on the CDR3 plus reference TRBV2 and TRBJ2-5, the full variable domain is EPEVTQTPSHQVTQMGQEVILRCVPISNHLYFYWYRQILGQKVEFLVSFYNNEISEKSEIFDDQFSVERPDGSNFTLKIRSTKLEDSAMYFCASSARTSVTQYFGPGTRLLVL.

This clone was counted a single time. The rearrangement uses TRBV18 and TRBJ2-2; weak D call: TRBD1 (6 bases). CDR3 length: 13 amino acids. CDR1 and CDR2 from the germline V gene are KGHSH and LQKENI. The V and J ends lost 2 bases and 7 bases respectively, with 8 bases between them. DNA of the CDR3: TGTGCCAGCTCACCAGAGGGGGTCGGGGAGCTGTTTTTT. Translation: CASSPEGVGELFF.

This rearrangement joins TRBV7-2 to TRBJ2-3; 10 bases are a match to TRBD2. The V gene's germline CDR1 is SGHTA and CDR2 FQGNSA. The CDR3 consists of 18 residues. The V segment lost 4 bases and the J segment 4 bases; nucleotides outside the gene matches: 14. Written as DNA, the CDR3 is TGTGCCAGCAGCTCGAACCAGCGGGGGGGCCGACCCCCAGATACGCAGTATTTT. This gives the protein CASSSNQRGGRPPDTQYF.

This clone is medium-sized (0.01 to 0.1%). This chain connects TRBV20-1 to TRBJ1-4; D not certain. V was shortened by 3 bases and J by 7 bases, with 12 bases between the two germline ends. The CDR3 length is 13 residues. CDR1 DFQATT and CDR2 SNEGSKA come from the germline V gene (reference sequence). The DNA for the CDR3 is TGCAGTGCTAGTAGTCTGCGGTCTGAAAAACTGTTTTTT. As protein: CSASSLRSEKLFF.

This chain joins TRBV11-2 and TRBJ1-2; weak D call: TRBD1 (5 bases). Trimming pared 8 bases from V and 4 bases from J, leaving 29 bases between. Germline CDR1 is SGHAT and CDR2 is FQNNGV. The CDR3 runs to 18 residues. The DNA of the CDR3 is TGTGCCAGCGCGAAACCGGGACCAAGTTCCACGGAGGGCTATGGCTACACCTTC. Its translation is CASAKPGPSSTEGYGYTF.

The chain carries TRBV9 and TRBJ2-7, with 11 bases identical to TRBD2. Germline CDR1 and CDR2: SGDLS and YYNGEE. The CDR3 spans 14 residues. The V gene end was trimmed by 3 bases and the J gene end by 3 bases; junction bases not matched to a gene: 2. The DNA of the CDR3 is TGTGCCAGCAGCGCGGGGACTAGCGGCTACGAGCAGTACTTC. It translates to CASSAGTSGYEQYF.

This chain joins TRBV18 and TRBJ2-1; TRBD1 might be the D (5 bases). The CDR3 is made up of 15 amino acids. V lost 3 bases and J lost 2, with 11 bases in between. Per the germline V gene, CDR1 is KGHSH and CDR2 is LQKENI. The CDR3 protein is CASSPRQSAYNEQFF. The CDR3 DNA reads as TGTGCCAGCTCACCGAGACAGTCAGCCTACAATGAGCAGTTCTTC.

The chain combines TRBV19 with TRBJ2-2, with D possibly matching TRBD2 (7 bases). This CDR3 is built from 17 residues. Trimming pared 0 bases from V and 0 bases from J, leaving 11 bases between. The germline V gene has CDR1 LNHDA and CDR2 SQIVND (reference sequence). The CDR3 nucleotides read TGTGCCAGTAGTATAGAGCCGGGGGGCACGAACACCGGGGAGCTGTTTTTT. This sequence encodes CASSIEPGGTNTGELFF. The full variable domain, with the rest looked up from reference TRBV19 and TRBJ2-2, is DGGITQSPKYLFRKEGQNVTLSCEQNLNHDAMYWYRQDPGQGLRLIYYSQIVNDFQKGDIAEGYSVSREKKESFPLTVTSAQKNPTAFYLCASSIEPGGTNTGELFFGEGSRLTVL.

The rearrangement uses TRBV11-1 and TRBJ2-3, with D hard to call. Trimming cost V 5 bases and J 0 bases, with 9 bases left between them. The CDR3 covers 14 residues. The germline CDR1 and CDR2 sequences are SGHAT and FQDESV (reference sequence). The CDR3 is CASSLPVSTDTQYF. In DNA, the CDR3 is TGTGCCAGCAGCCTCCCAGTAAGCACAGATACGCAGTATTTT.

This chain connects TRBV3-1 (or the pseudogene TRBV3-2) to TRBJ2-5, with 12 bases matching TRBD1. The CDR3 is 15 amino acids. Per germline, CDR1 LGHDT and CDR2 YNNKEL (reference sequence). The trim removed 4 bases at V and 4 bases at J, leaving 4 bases unmatched. The CDR3 here is CASSLWDRGLETQYF. DNA of the CDR3: TGTGCCAGCAGCCTGTGGGACAGGGGGCTAGAGACCCAGTACTTC.

The V and J genes are TRBV7-2 and TRBJ2-7; a possible D gene is TRBD2 (6 bases). The V end lost 4 bases, the J end lost 3 bases, and 13 bases lay between the germline ends. The germline V gene encodes CDR1 SGHTA and CDR2 FQGNSA. The CDR3 runs 14 residues. Here the CDR3 reads CASSSGRAGYEQYF. In DNA, the CDR3 is TGTGCCAGCAGCTCGGGACGAGCGGGCTACGAGCAGTACTTC.

The chain combines TRBV12-3 or TRBV12-4 with TRBJ2-1; D is perhaps TRBD1 (5 bases). CDR3 length equals 13 residues. The V gene lost 7 bases and the J gene lost 4 bases, with 11 bases spanning the gap. The CDR3 region has the DNA TGTGCCAGCAAAATTGGACATTACAATGAGCAGTTCTTC. It is translated as CASKIGHYNEQFF.

This chain uses TRBV21-1 with TRBJ2-1; the table's D call, TRBD2, has no DNA check behind it. TRBV21-1 is labeled a pseudogene. CDR3 length: 16 amino acids. CDR3 coding DNA: TGTGCCAGCAGCAAAGACGGGGAGACATTTTACAATGAGCAGTTCTTC. This gives the protein CASSKDGETFYNEQFF.

This clone was counted a single time. J is TRBJ1-5 and V is TRBV19, with 11 bases aligning to TRBD1. The germline CDR1 and CDR2 sequences are LNHDA and SQIVND (reference sequence). Germline trimming cut 3 bases from V and 6 bases from J; bases unmatched to any gene: 4. CDR3 length equals 15 residues. The CDR3 sequence: CASSIGTGGIQPQHF. The CDR3 DNA follows: TGTGCCAGTAGTATTGGGACAGGGGGGATTCAGCCCCAGCATTTT.

As concerns this clone: Within the sample, other DNA sequences also encode this same CDR3. This rearrangement joins TRBV7-2 to TRBJ2-2; TRBD2 matches at 10 bases. This CDR3 contains 15 residues. CDR1 is SGHTA, CDR2 FQGNSA, per germline. Trimming cost V 2 bases and J 4 bases; bases outside gene matches: 1. DNA for the CDR3: TGTGCCAGCAGCTTAAGCGGGGGGGGCACCGGGGAGCTGTTTTTT. This translates into CASSLSGGGTGELFF.